The rows below give T cell receptor beta chains drawn from one sample of a study of T cell repertoires in cytomegalovirus infection. TCRdb analysed the reads with MiXCR anew, one entry per CDR3 protein. The data hold approximately 130,000 distinct CDR3 sequences, with roughly a quarter observed a single time. Their antigens remain unidentified. Source material: PBMCs, sequenced either directly or after in vitro stimulation (not recorded which). The receptor source for this set is a human donor in good health (CMV status not recorded). Some clones in this sample may be carry-over from other donors' samples. CDR3s leave out the opening cysteine and the closing phenylalanine or tryptophan.

v_gene	len	j_gene	CDR3aa
TRBV5-4	13	TRBJ2-3	ASSPSGDSTDTQY
TRBV19	10	TRBJ1-2	AAGTGVGGYT
TRBV28	13	TRBJ2-4	ATQRGLGAKNIQY
TRBV20-1	14	TRBJ2-3	SARDGREGSTDTQY
TRBV6-2/TRBV6-3	15	TRBJ2-1	ASSYSKGPTRVNEQF
TRBV27	11	TRBJ1-1	ASSLLGPTEAF
TRBV4-3	13	TRBJ2-1	ASSQEGDPNNEQF
TRBV19	12	TRBJ1-5	ASSIGANNQPQH
TRBV6-2/TRBV6-3	16	TRBJ2-2	ASTPPLGSGSVTGELF
TRBV6-2/TRBV6-3	13	TRBJ1-1	ASSYSRLGTTEAF
TRBV7-2	13	TRBJ1-6	ASSLWQGANSPLH
TRBV18	11	TRBJ1-2	ASSPNGYYGYT
TRBV6-2/TRBV6-3	13	TRBJ2-5	ASSSPGRAQETQY
TRBV11-1	12	TRBJ2-5	ASSFSTIQETQY
TRBV4-2	11	TRBJ2-5	ASSQAEKETQY
TRBV7-2	13	TRBJ1-1	ASSPPGGRRTEAF
TRBV7-2	12	TRBJ1-5	ASSRWTGNQPQH
TRBV19	13	TRBJ2-5	ASKRILAGGETQY
TRBV15	12	TRBJ2-1	ATSRDFASNEQF
TRBV6-2/TRBV6-3	13	TRBJ2-5	ASSYGGRWYETQY
TRBV27	11	TRBJ2-7	ASSFRDNYEQY
TRBV28	14	TRBJ1-4	ASSSTGGTGREKLF
TRBV7-2	11	TRBJ1-4	ASRIRGDSRLF
TRBV7-2	15	TRBJ2-2	ASSSAFRGQADGELF
TRBV20-1	12	TRBJ2-2	SASTSGYTGELF
TRBV5-6	16	TRBJ2-3	ASSLADTGGPSTDTQY
TRBV20-1	15	TRBJ2-4	SAPTGGTLGIKNIQY
TRBV6-2/TRBV6-3	12	TRBJ1-1	ASSYSSLGSEAF
TRBV12-3/TRBV12-4	11	TRBJ2-7	ASRRDTAYEQY
TRBV6-8	12	TRBJ1-6	ASSRQVFNSPLH
TRBV27	14	TRBJ1-1	ASSLWGGSVNTEAF
TRBV19	13	TRBJ2-1	ASSWRPTLDNEQF
TRBV6-2/TRBV6-3	10	TRBJ2-3	ASSTYPDTQY
TRBV5-1	13	TRBJ2-2	ASSPDRANTGELF
TRBV5-1	10	TRBJ2-5	ASSRAQETQY
TRBV29-1	12	TRBJ2-7	SVDLRTGGYEQY
TRBV4-3	14	TRBJ1-6	ASSQDRGIYNSPLH
TRBV7-8	15	TRBJ2-2	ASSLTSSGSYTGELF
TRBV28	15	TRBJ2-1	ASSPWRDPSSYNEQF
TRBV11-2	13	TRBJ2-1	ASSKLAGGYNEQF
TRBV7-8	13	TRBJ1-1	ASSLAARGNTEAF
TRBV7-8	17	TRBJ2-2	ASSLRDRGMFANTGELF
TRBV11-2	13	TRBJ1-1	ASSWGTGANTEAF
TRBV27	12	TRBJ2-2	ASSLLGGTGELF
TRBV6-5	13	TRBJ1-4	ASSYSGSANEKLF
TRBV5-4	12	TRBJ1-2	ASSLVTVPYGYT
TRBV3-1	14	TRBJ2-3	ASSLPGAGATDTQY
TRBV20-1	12	TRBJ2-3	SAELAGYTDTQY
TRBV27	11	TRBJ2-2	ASRGLQGGELF
TRBV11-3	14	TRBJ2-1	ASSHIGGGLSMMAF
TRBV5-1	13	TRBJ2-1	ASTTGTSGINEQF
TRBV4-1	17	TRBJ2-3	ASSQRSGTGTGSTDTQY